This T cell receptor beta chain was recorded in a study of cytomegalovirus exposure and HLA in healthy donors. V lost 0 bases and J lost 3; bases outside the gene matches: 10. The CDR3 covers 17 residues. Germline V gene lookup returns CDR1 SGDLS and CDR2 YYNGEE. Notes on this clone: Its cognate antigen is unknown.

13 Jbeta primers and 60 Vbeta primers were used for the PCR. Clones were read by immunoSEQ multiplex PCR, and TCRdb kept only the in-frame ones, dropping some. The sample shows about 120,000 clones, over 75% of them seen only once. The study, taken as a whole, reports: Among TCR beta chains, those listed as cytomegalovirus-associated numbered some 160.

V and J are TRBV9 and TRBJ2-7; 9 nucleotides match TRBD1. This clonotype originated in a man aged 18 to 35 in good health and CMV-seropositive. The sample consisted of PBMCs. The CDR3 DNA reads as TGTGCCAGCAGCGTAGGGACAGGGGACCCCAAGATCTACGAGCAGTACTTC. Protein sequence: CASSVGTGDPKIYEQYF.